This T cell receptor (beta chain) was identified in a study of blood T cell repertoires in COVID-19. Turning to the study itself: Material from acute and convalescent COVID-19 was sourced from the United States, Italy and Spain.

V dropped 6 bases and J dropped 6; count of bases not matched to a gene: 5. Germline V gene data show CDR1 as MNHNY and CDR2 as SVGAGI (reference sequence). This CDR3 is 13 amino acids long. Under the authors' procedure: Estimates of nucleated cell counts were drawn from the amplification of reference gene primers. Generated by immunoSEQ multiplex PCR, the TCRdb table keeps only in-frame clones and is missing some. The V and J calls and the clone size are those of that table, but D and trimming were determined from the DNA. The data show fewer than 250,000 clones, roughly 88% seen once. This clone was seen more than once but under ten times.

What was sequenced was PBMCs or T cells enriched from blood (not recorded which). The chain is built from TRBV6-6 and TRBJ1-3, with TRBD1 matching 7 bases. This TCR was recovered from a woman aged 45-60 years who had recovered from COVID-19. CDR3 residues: CASSRGSLNTIYF. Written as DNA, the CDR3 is TGTGCCAGCAGCAGGGGGAGTTTAAACACCATATATTTT.